The 4 T cell receptor beta chains below were found in one sample sequenced in a study of cytomegalovirus exposure and HLA in healthy donors. Libraries were prepared by immunoSEQ multiplex PCR; TCRdb keeps only in-frame clonotypes and omits some of them. Of roughly 140,000 clones in the sample, 70% to 90% were seen once. Specimen: PBMCs. Receptors originate from a young man in good health and CMV-seropositive.

This chain connects TRBV6-5 to TRBJ2-5; 9 bases match TRBD1. CDR3 size: 13 residues. From germline, CDR1 is MNHEY and CDR2 SVGAGI. After removal of 7 bases from V and 7 bases from J, the junction contained 7 bases not matched to a gene. The CDR3 loop is CASIGTGSGTQYF. The CDR3 bases are TGTGCCAGCATCGGGACAGGGTCAGGGACCCAGTACTTC.

This rearrangement joins TRBV6-5 to TRBJ1-2; 7 bases align to TRBD1. Trimming took 0 bases from V and 4 from J; bases not matched to a gene: 8. This CDR3 contains 16 residues. The germline gives CDR1 MNHEY, CDR2 SVGAGI. CDR3 nucleotide sequence: TGTGCCAGCAGTTACTCTTACGCAGGGGGACCCTATGGCTACACCTTC. Translating gives CASSYSYAGGPYGYTF.

The V gene is TRBV2, the J gene TRBJ2-3; 7 nucleotides align to TRBD2. V dropped 4 bases and J dropped 0; count of bases not matched to a gene: 13. Germline V CDR1 and CDR2: SNHLY, FYNNEI. This CDR3 contains 18 residues. The CDR3 nucleotides read TGTGCCAGCAGTGTGACATGGCGGGGGAGACCTAGCACAGATACGCAGTATTTT. Translating gives CASSVTWRGRPSTDTQYF. The full variable domain, its missing parts supplied by reference TRBV2 and TRBJ2-3, is EPEVTQTPSHQVTQMGQEVILRCVPISNHLYFYWYRQILGQKVEFLVSFYNNEISEKSEIFDDQFSVERPDGSNFTLKIRSTKLEDSAMYFCASSVTWRGRPSTDTQYFGPGTRLTVL.

This chain links TRBV30 with TRBJ1-3; TRBD1 might be the D (6 bases). The germline gives CDR1 GTSNPN, CDR2 SVGIG (reference sequence). The CDR3 sequence is 14 residues long. V was trimmed by 7 bases and J by 2 bases, leaving 15 bases between them. CDR3 protein: CAFALSGAGNTIYF. CDR3 nucleotides: TGTGCCTTCGCACTGTCAGGGGCTGGAAACACCATATATTTT.